Listed below are T cell receptor beta chains from one sample, sequenced in a study of T-cell reconstitution after alpha-beta-depleted transplantation in children. TCRdb reprocessed the PCR reads with MiXCR, giving one entry per CDR3 protein. The table records around 200,000 distinct CDR3 sequences, more than 15% of them present only once. Here the sequenced sample was PBMCs, mostly from graft donor cells, taken 360 days after TCRalphabeta/CD19-depleted stem cell transplant. These receptors were obtained from a male patient aged 2 to 10 who had a stem cell transplant for acute lymphoblastic leukemia, so the T cells may come from the graft donor. CDR3s leave out the opening cysteine and the closing phenylalanine or tryptophan. The D gene is left open where the match is weak.

>TRBJ2-5|TRBD2|TRBV18
ASSPRTSGGQETQY
>TRBJ1-4|-|TRBV5-1
ASSLEADDEKLF
>TRBJ1-3|-|TRBV5-1
ASSFGRAILSSGNTIY
>TRBJ2-3|-|TRBV20-1
SADHRALGTDTQY
>TRBJ2-1|TRBD2|TRBV7-7
ASSVNSGGALNEQF
>TRBJ2-7|-|TRBV10-3
AISERGFSYEQY
>TRBJ1-1|-|TRBV29-1
SVRLAEAF
>TRBJ1-5|-|TRBV27
ASSPRGYRNQPQH
>TRBJ2-1|-|TRBV29-1
SVWGGPDRITNNEQF
>TRBJ2-2|-|TRBV18
ASSLEQAANTGELF
>TRBJ2-2|-|TRBV4-1
ASSPQTPAGGELF
>TRBJ2-7|TRBD1|TRBV20-1
SALGQGVQY
>TRBJ2-1|-|TRBV7-2
ASTQWGVRGNEQF
>TRBJ1-2|TRBD1|TRBV24-1
ATSDSGQGAANYGYT
>TRBJ2-2|TRBD2|TRBV28
ASSRTSGYGGELF
>TRBJ2-7|TRBD1|TRBV27
ASSGVRQGHSYEQY
>TRBJ2-1|TRBD2|TRBV7-2
ASSATSPNYNEQF
>TRBJ1-6|-|TRBV7-2
ASSLRQPGDSPLH
>TRBJ1-6|-|TRBV5-5
ASSPTPISPLH
>TRBJ2-7|-|TRBV11-2
ASSQSLSGYEQY
>TRBJ1-1|-|TRBV29-1
SVAQTSGTEAF
>TRBJ1-1|-|TRBV12-3/TRBV12-4
ASSLELVTEAF
>TRBJ2-7|TRBD2|TRBV28
ASSAADERGGRYEQY
>TRBJ2-7|TRBD1|TRBV20-1
SAPGGYSYEQY
>TRBJ2-2|-|TRBV5-1
ASSFSIGPEAGELF
>TRBJ2-5|TRBD2|TRBV7-9
ASSLLAGTQETQY
>TRBJ2-1|-|TRBV10-2
ASSPTRYNEQF
>TRBJ2-7|-|TRBV12-3/TRBV12-4
ASSEYLRALSSYEQY
>TRBJ2-1|TRBD2|TRBV7-2
ASSLVSGGAEQF
>TRBJ2-1|-|TRBV12-3/TRBV12-4
ASSWLGGYNEQF
>TRBJ2-2|TRBD2|TRBV27
ASSLSGAGGALGNTGELF
>TRBJ1-2|-|TRBV5-5
ASHRVNYGYT
>TRBJ2-1|-|TRBV28
ASSLIGSGYNEQF
>TRBJ1-5|TRBD1|TRBV7-2
ASSLQGQANNQPQH
>TRBJ2-3|-|TRBV24-1
ATSAAGQTQY
>TRBJ2-1|-|TRBV29-1
SAGNWFEQF
>TRBJ2-3|-|TRBV6-5
ASSYLPGVITDTQY
>TRBJ2-7|-|TRBV7-8
ASSLDSGRGEQY
>TRBJ1-1|-|TRBV2
ASGTQRPGTEAF
>TRBJ2-1|-|TRBV29-1
SVALWLNNEQF
>TRBJ2-1|-|TRBV11-2
ASSWDPISYNEQF
>TRBJ2-1|TRBD2|TRBV12-3/TRBV12-4
ASSFGLSGGANEQF
>TRBJ2-7|-|TRBV7-9
ASSLRGVPYEQY
>TRBJ2-3|TRBD2|TRBV20-1
SAEPRGKSTDTQY
>TRBJ2-3|-|TRBV3-1
ASSRAGISTDTQY
>TRBJ2-3|TRBD2|TRBV7-2
ASRSGGPGDTQY
>TRBJ2-2|-|TRBV7-2
ASSLGPRIANTGELF
>TRBJ2-5|-|TRBV19
ASSGLQETQY
>TRBJ2-3|-|TRBV7-2
ASSLAPMEMADTQY
>TRBJ2-5|-|TRBV3-1
ASSQGGAETQY
>TRBJ2-1|-|TRBV7-2
ASSLARGNEQF
>TRBJ2-6|-|TRBV3-1
ASSQETVWRVTGANVLT
>TRBJ2-5|TRBD1|TRBV7-2
ASRPTGAVYETQY
>TRBJ1-1|-|TRBV5-1
ASSLVAGGTEAF
>TRBJ2-2|-|TRBV6-5
ASSYVAQYTGELF
>TRBJ2-3|-|TRBV29-1
SVEVRDTQY
>TRBJ1-1|-|TRBV20-1
SAGGRLNTEAF
>TRBJ2-2|TRBD1|TRBV7-2
ASSPDRDPTGELF
>TRBJ2-7|-|TRBV12-3/TRBV12-4
ASRSPRNSFEQY